This T cell receptor (beta chain) was sequenced in a study of neurological immune-mediated disorders. Study-wide points: Across subjects, no CDR3 amino acid sequence appeared in expanded clones of more than one subject, a finding that suggested private repertoires in all groups. HTLV-1-associated myelopathy led in TCR clonal expansion, while multiple sclerosis ranked lowest, below healthy controls.

Synthesis of cDNA was performed by 5'RACE using 10-nucleotide random UMIs. From the 5' RACE reads, TCRdb called clonotypes with MiXCR, one entry per CDR3 protein. In the table there are about 24,000 distinct CDR3 sequences, less than 15% of which are singletons. Germline V gene lookup returns CDR1 SGHRS and CDR2 YFSETQ. The junction had 6 bases not matched to a gene; V was cut back by 3 bases and J by 3 bases. The CDR3 spans 17 residues. This clonotype was counted at least ten times. Its specificity is not known. Time point reported: technical triplicate 1. Sorted libraries used some 920,000 CD4+ or CD8+ T cells.

The receptor comes from a female donor with HTLV-1-associated myelopathy (HAM/TSP). The sample was CD4+ T cells from blood. This chain links TRBV5-1 with TRBJ2-1, with 13 positions matching TRBD2. DNA of the CDR3: TGCGCCAGCAGCTGGACTAGCGGGAGTATCGGCTACAATGAGCAGTTCTTC. The encoded protein is CASSWTSGSIGYNEQFF.